The TCR beta chain under discussion was sequenced for a study of blood T cell repertoires in COVID-19. Assay: immunoSEQ multiplex PCR; the TCRdb copy retains only in-frame clones and omits some. Among about 98,000 clones listed, approximately 82% were seen once. The junction had 6 bases not matched to a gene; V was cut back by 2 bases and J by 3 bases. The CDR3 extends over 15 amino acids. Germline loops: CDR1 SGHNT, CDR2 YYREEE (reference sequence). Material: peripheral blood. This TCR was recovered from a man between 65 and 80 years old with active or convalescent COVID-19. The chain has TRBV5-4 and TRBJ2-5, with TRBD2 identical over 8 bases. The CDR3 DNA follows: TGTGCCAGCAGCTTTCGAACTAGCGGAGAAGAGACCCAGTACTTC. Translated, it gives CASSFRTSGEETQYF. The variable domain in full, completed from reference TRBV5-4 and TRBJ2-5, reads ETGVTQSPTHLIKTRGQQVTLRCSSQSGHNTVSWYQQALGQGPQFIFQYYREEENGRGNFPPRFSGLQFPNYSSELNVNALELDDSALYLCASSFRTSGEETQYFGPGTRLLVL.